This TCR beta chain was profiled in a study of cytomegalovirus exposure and HLA in healthy donors. Study details: Unique TCR beta sequences numbering over 100 million came from 150 million to 200 million T cells in an earlier analysis. Overall study results and limits: Cytomegalovirus-associated status was assigned to about 180 TCR beta chains.

V shed 1 base and J shed 8 bases, with 11 bases lying between them. The CDR3 runs 14 residues. CDR1 and CDR2 (germline): SGHTA, FQGNSA. Primers included in the PCR were 60 Vbeta and 13 Jbeta primers. TCRdb's copy holds only in-frame clones and misses some; the assay was immunoSEQ multiplex PCR. This sample has 85,000 to 90,000 clones; approximately 79% occur once, and the top ten carry approximately 2.6%. On this clone itself: Its matching antigen is unknown.

Sequencing was done on a sample of PBMCs. This sequence joins TRBV7-2 and TRBJ1-4; possibly TRBD1 for D (5 bases). This receptor was obtained from a young man in good health and CMV-seronegative. The CDR3 loop is CASSLDRGGEKLFF. The CDR3 nucleotides are TGTGCCAGCAGCTTAGACCGGGGGGGGGAAAAACTGTTTTTT.